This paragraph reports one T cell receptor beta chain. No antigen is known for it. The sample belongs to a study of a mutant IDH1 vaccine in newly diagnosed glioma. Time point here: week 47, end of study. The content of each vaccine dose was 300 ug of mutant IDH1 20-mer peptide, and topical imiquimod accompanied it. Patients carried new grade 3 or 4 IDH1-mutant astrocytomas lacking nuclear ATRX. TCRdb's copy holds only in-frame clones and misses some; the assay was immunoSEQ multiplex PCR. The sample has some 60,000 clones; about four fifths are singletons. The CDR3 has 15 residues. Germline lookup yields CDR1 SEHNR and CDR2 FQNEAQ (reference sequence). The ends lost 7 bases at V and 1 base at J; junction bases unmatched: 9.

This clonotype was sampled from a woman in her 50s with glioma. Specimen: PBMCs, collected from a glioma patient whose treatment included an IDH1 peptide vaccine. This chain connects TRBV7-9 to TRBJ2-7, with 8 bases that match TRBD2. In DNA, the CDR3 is TGTGCCAGCACTCACTCGGGGGGGAGGTCCTACGAGCAGTACTTC. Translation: CASTHSGGRSYEQYF. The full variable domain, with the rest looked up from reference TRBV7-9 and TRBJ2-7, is DTGVSQNPRHKITKRGQNVTFRCDPISEHNRLYWYRQTLGQGPEFLTYFQNEAQLEKSRLLSDRFSAERPKGSFSTLEIQRTEQGDSAMYLCASTHSGGRSYEQYFGPGTRLTVT.